This T cell receptor (beta chain) was profiled in a study of blood T cell repertoires in COVID-19. TCRdb's table, derived via immunoSEQ multiplex PCR, lists solely in-frame clones and lacks some. This table has more than 50,000 clones, 65% to 90% appearing once. This CDR3 has 21 residues. V was clipped by 4 bases and J by 2 bases; unmatched bases: 21. The germline gives CDR1 SGHVS, CDR2 FNYEAQ. This clone was counted once. The receptor was isolated from a human donor in a cohort sampled during active COVID-19. Material for sequencing was peripheral blood. The V gene is TRBV7-6, the J gene TRBJ2-3; 10 positions match TRBD2. The chain's CDR3 is CASSSTDASGGEPTLTDTQYF. The CDR3 DNA reads TGTGCCAGCAGCTCAACCGATGCTAGCGGGGGCGAACCTACCCTCACAGATACGCAGTATTTT.